This section outlines one T cell receptor beta chain sequence together with its context. Libraries were prepared by immunoSEQ multiplex PCR; TCRdb keeps only in-frame clonotypes and omits some of them. Here the sample spans approximately 290,000 clones, 80% to 95% being singletons. Recruitment covered about two dozen US areas and drew participants whose ages spanned about 18 to 100 years. Clinical history as reported by participants underpinned cohort assignment. Donors of Cohort 3 who recovered were those that had two negative PCRs, clearance, or symptom resolution. The CDR3 has 15 residues. The V gene's germline CDR1 is SGHDT and CDR2 YYEEEE. J was trimmed by 6 bases and V by 4 bases; bases with no gene match: 5. The data derive from a study of blood T cell repertoires in COVID-19. Background on the study: Italy, Spain and the United States were the sources of the convalescent and acute COVID-19 samples.

The sequencing sample was made of PBMCs or T cells enriched from blood (not recorded which). The TCR sequence derives from a woman in her twenties or thirties who had recovered from COVID-19. The chain has TRBV5-6 and TRBJ1-4, with 11 bases fitting TRBD1. The chain's CDR3 is CASSHTGQGDEKLFF. The CDR3, as DNA: TGTGCCAGCAGCCATACGGGACAGGGGGATGAAAAACTGTTTTTT.